This T cell receptor beta chain originates from a study of blood T cell repertoires in COVID-19. The CDR3 sequence is 14 residues long. Germline CDR1 SGHRS, CDR2 YFSETQ. The trim removed 2 bases at V and 0 bases at J, leaving 0 bases unmatched. TCRdb keeps only in-frame clones here, not all; method: immunoSEQ multiplex PCR. The repertoire holds tens of thousands of clones, about 83% seen once, with roughly 15% in the top ten. Sequencing input: peripheral blood. The V and J genes are TRBV5-1 and TRBJ2-5; 8 bases map to TRBD2. The sequence derives from a woman in her sixties or seventies with acute or convalescent COVID-19. The CDR3 reads CASSLAGDQETQYF. The CDR3 DNA is TGCGCCAGCAGCTTAGCGGGAGACCAAGAGACCCAGTACTTC. Using reference TRBV5-1 and TRBJ2-5 for the parts outside the CDR3, the full variable domain is KAGVTQTPRYLIKTRGQQVTLSCSPISGHRSVSWYQQTPGQGLQFLFEYFSETQRNKGNFPGRFSGRQFSNSRSEMNVSTLELGDSALYLCASSLAGDQETQYFGPGTRLLVL.